The 9 T cell receptor beta chains below come from one sample, sequenced in a study of blood T cell repertoires in COVID-19. Profiled with immunoSEQ multiplex PCR; TCRdb holds only in-frame clones, not every one. The profile shows some 320,000 clones, around 87% of them singletons. Sequencing input: peripheral blood. These receptors all stem from a woman aged 50 to 65 who had recovered from COVID-19.

The chain uses TRBV6-2 or TRBV6-3 and TRBJ1-1, with 8 positions matching TRBD1. The CDR3 is 15 residues long. V lost 2 bases to trimming and J lost 1 base; unmatched junction nucleotides: 3. CDR1 and CDR2 from the germline V gene are MNHEY and SVGEGT. Here the CDR3 reads CASSYLGQGNTEAFF. The CDR3 nucleotides read TGTGCCAGCAGTTACCTCGGACAGGGGAACACTGAAGCTTTCTTT.

The chain couples TRBV5-6 to TRBJ2-5; D is perhaps TRBD1 (6 bases). V was pared by 0 bases and J by 4 bases, with 13 bases between. This CDR3 has 15 residues. Germline CDR1 reads SGHDT; CDR2 reads YYEEEE. This chain's CDR3 is CASSLASGVGETQYF. The CDR3, as DNA: TGTGCCAGCAGCTTGGCTTCAGGGGTTGGAGAGACCCAGTACTTC.

This rearrangement joins TRBV7-9 to TRBJ2-7; D might be TRBD2 (5 bases). This CDR3 spans 13 amino acids. Per germline, CDR1 SEHNR and CDR2 FQNEAQ (reference sequence). Trimming pared 5 bases from V and 5 bases from J, leaving 13 bases between. The CDR3 nucleotides are TGTGCCAGCAGCGCGGGCGCAGGAGACGAGCAGTACTTC. The encoded protein is CASSAGAGDEQYF.

This clone is a singleton in its sample. This chain links TRBV5-4 with TRBJ2-2; the D is unclear. Looked up from germline, CDR1 is SGHNT and CDR2 is YYREEE (reference sequence). Trimming stripped 3 bases from V and 7 bases from J, with 4 bases between. The CDR3 consists of 11 residues. The CDR3 reads CASSSGGELFF. The CDR3 region has the DNA TGTGCCAGCAGCTCAGGCGGGGAGCTGTTTTTT.

The chain combines TRBV3-1 (or the pseudogene TRBV3-2) with TRBJ1-2, with TRBD1 as a possible D gene (5 bases). V was trimmed by 4 bases and J by 4 bases, leaving 19 bases between them. The CDR3 is 16 amino acids. Germline CDR1 is LGHDT and CDR2 is YNNKEL (reference sequence). CDR3 nucleotides: TGTGCCAGCAGCCTGCGACAGACTGCTACGAGCTATGGCTACACCTTC. Protein: CASSLRQTATSYGYTF.

The J gene is TRBJ1-5, the V gene TRBV6-5; 7 bases are a match to TRBD1. Germline lookup yields CDR1 MNHEY and CDR2 SVGAGI. The CDR3 is 15 residues long. With 8 bases clipped from V and 6 bases from J, the junction kept 13 bases outside the gene matches. CDR3 sequence reads: CASAKDREGSQPQHF. DNA of the CDR3: TGTGCCAGCGCGAAAGACAGGGAAGGCAGTCAGCCCCAGCATTTT.

This rearrangement joins TRBV9 to TRBJ1-2, with 9 bases that match TRBD1. J was trimmed by 2 bases and V by 4 bases; bases with no gene match: 3. This CDR3 has 14 residues. The germline CDR1 and CDR2 sequences are SGDLS and YYNGEE. CDR3 amino acids: CASSPGQGNYGYTF. The DNA of the CDR3 is TGTGCCAGCAGCCCCGGACAGGGGAACTATGGCTACACCTTC.

DNA for the CDR3: TGTGCCACCAGCAGAGATTTGAACACGCTAGGTTCACCCCTCCACTTT. It translates to CATSRDLNTLGSPLHF. V and J are TRBV15 and TRBJ1-6, with D uncertain. This CDR3 spans 16 amino acids. Trimming removed 0 bases at V and 9 bases at J, with 15 bases between. Germline V gives CDR1 LNHNV, CDR2 YYDKDF (reference sequence).

V usage is TRBV5-1 and J usage is TRBJ2-7; 7 bases agree with TRBD2. Losses at the gene ends were 4 bases for V and 1 base for J; bases not matched to a gene: 8. The length of the CDR3 is 15 residues. Looked up from germline, CDR1 is SGHRS and CDR2 is YFSETQ. CDR3 protein: CASSLVPSGSYEQYF. As DNA, the CDR3 is TGCGCCAGCAGCCTAGTGCCTAGCGGATCCTACGAGCAGTACTTC.